The 20 T cell receptor beta chains reported below all come from one sample, sequenced in a study of patients with pleural tuberculosis. TCRdb ran MiXCR on the reads and lists one entry per CDR3 protein. The repertoire holds around 50,000 distinct CDR3 sequences, with 7.3% as singletons. Receptors were obtained from a human donor with pleural tuberculosis.

About this clonotype: The germline gene is not matched at one end of the junction; a read error may be the cause. V gene TRBV6-5 combines with J gene TRBJ2-3; tentative D call: TRBD2 (5 bases). The V gene's germline CDR1 is MNHEY and CDR2 SVGAGI. CDR3 size: 13 residues. The CDR3 nucleotides are TGTGCCAGCAGTTACGCTAGCACAGATATGCAGTGTTTT. Amino acid sequence: CASSYASTDMQCF.

The chain uses TRBV7-3 and TRBJ1-6; D not certain. V lost 4 bases and J lost 1, with 8 bases in between. Germline V gives CDR1 SGHTA, CDR2 FQGTGA. This CDR3 is 15 amino acids long. CDR3 sequence (DNA): TGTGCCAGCAGCTCAACGGGTTCCTATAATTCACCCCTCCACTTT. It encodes CASSSTGSYNSPLHF.

In regard to this clonotype: This may be a read error: a much more frequent sequence differs by one nucleotide. V gene TRBV11-2 combines with J gene TRBJ1-1; D unresolved. CDR1 SGHAT and CDR2 FQNNGV come from the germline V gene. This CDR3 spans 14 amino acids. Trimming cost V 2 bases and J 0 bases, with 7 bases left between them. The CDR3 region is CASSLRTMNTEAFF. The CDR3, as DNA: TGTGCCAGCAGCTTACGGACCATGAACACTGAAGCTTTCTTT.

The table lists this clonotype with many counts. The chain employs TRBV19 and TRBJ2-3; D may be TRBD2 (6 bases). The germline V gene has CDR1 LNHDA and CDR2 SQIVND (reference sequence). CDR3 size: 14 residues. Trimming took off 1 base at V and 4 bases at J, with 9 bases between the two ends. CDR3: CASSIVSGADTQYF. CDR3 sequence (DNA): TGTGCCAGTAGTATAGTCTCGGGGGCAGATACGCAGTATTTT.

This clonotype was seen ten or more times. This chain uses TRBV11-1 with TRBJ1-5; tentative D call: TRBD1 (5 bases). The V end lost 1 base, the J end lost 1 base, and 11 bases lay between the germline ends. CDR1 is SGHAT, CDR2 FQDESV, per germline (reference sequence). The CDR3 loop spans 16 amino acids. DNA for the CDR3: TGTGCCAGCAGCTTAGGGTTCGGGGGAAGCAATCAGCCCCAGCATTTT. Its protein product is CASSLGFGGSNQPQHF. Filled out from reference TRBV11-1 and TRBJ1-5, the complete variable domain reads EAEVAQSPRYKITEKSQAVAFWCDPISGHATLYWYRQILGQGPELLVQFQDESVVDDSQLPKDRFSAERLKGVDSTLKIQPAELGDSAMYLCASSLGFGGSNQPQHFGDGTRLSIL.

This clonotype was counted many times. The chain recombines TRBV2 with TRBJ1-5, with a possible D match to TRBD1 (6 bases). The CDR3 extends over 17 amino acids. V lost 0 bases, J lost 4 bases, and 16 bases lay in between. Germline V gene sequence: CDR1 SNHLY, CDR2 FYNNEI. CDR3 DNA: TGTGCCAGCAGTGAAGCCCGAGAGTGGACAGCAAATCAGCCCCAGCATTTT. Protein sequence: CASSEAREWTANQPQHF.

This clonotype was observed at least ten times. V is TRBV15 and J is TRBJ1-2, with D possibly being TRBD1 (5 bases). Deletions cut 2 bases from V and 4 bases from J, with 11 bases between. CDR3 length: 14 amino acids. CDR1 and CDR2 from the germline V gene are LNHNV and YYDKDF (reference sequence). CDR3 in DNA: TGTGCCACCAGCAGAAAGGGACTGACCTATGGCTACACCTTC. Translation: CATSRKGLTYGYTF.

At least ten counts were recorded for this clonotype. The chain combines TRBV12-3 or TRBV12-4 with TRBJ2-5, with unresolved D. CDR3 length equals 16 residues. V gave up 3 bases and J gave up 3 bases, with 17 bases separating them. The CDR3 loop reads CASSFFLSRTKETQYF. CDR3 DNA sequence: TGTGCCAGCAGTTTCTTTTTATCTAGGACGAAAGAGACCCAGTACTTC.

This clonotype showed up just a few times. A read error is possible here, since a much larger clone lies one base away. The chain uses TRBV12-3 or TRBV12-4 and TRBJ2-2, with D uncertain. Trimming pared 4 bases from V and 9 bases from J, leaving 6 bases between. The CDR3 covers 11 residues. The CDR3 loop is CASSYTRELFF. Here the CDR3 DNA reads TGTGCCAGCAGTTATACCAGGGAGCTGTTTTTT.

This clonotype was found many times. The genes are TRBV5-4 and TRBJ2-7, with a weak D call TRBD2 (5 bases). The V end was cut by 0 bases, the J end by 1 base, with 8 bases between. Germline CDR1 and CDR2: SGHNT and YYREEE (reference sequence). This CDR3 comprises 14 residues. CDR3 nucleotides: TGTGCCAGCAGCTTGGCCGAGGGATCCTACGAGCAGTACGTC. Encoded protein: CASSLAEGSYEQYV.

This clonotype came up many times. The genes are TRBV4-1 and TRBJ1-5; 7 positions agree with TRBD1. Germline V gene lookup returns CDR1 MGHRA and CDR2 YSYEKL. J gave up 0 bases and V 4 bases, and 3 bases lay outside the gene matches. The CDR3 length is 15 residues. The CDR3 DNA reads as TGCGCCAGCAGCCTTCACAGGGGTAGCAATCAGCCCCAGCATTTT. The encoded protein is CASSLHRGSNQPQHF.

This clonotype appeared a few times. The chain employs TRBV19 and TRBJ2-3; 7 bases map to TRBD2. The V segment lost 0 bases and the J segment 1 base; nucleotides outside the gene matches: 7. Germline loops: CDR1 LNHDA, CDR2 SQIVND (reference sequence). The CDR3 spans 17 residues. The DNA of the CDR3 is TGTGCCAGTAGTATAGATCCCCTAGCGGTCCGCACAGATACGCAGTATTTT. It encodes CASSIDPLAVRTDTQYF.

This clonotype was observed many times. The gene calls are TRBV3-1 and TRBJ1-1; D is ambiguous. The V gene lost 0 bases and the J gene lost 7 bases, with 6 bases spanning the gap. CDR3 length: 12 residues. The germline V gene encodes CDR1 LGHDT and CDR2 YNNKEL (reference sequence). The CDR3 loop is CASSQDRSEAFF. The DNA for the CDR3 is TGTGCCAGCAGCCAAGATAGAAGTGAAGCTTTCTTT.

This clonotype was picked up many times. The chain uses TRBV5-1 and TRBJ1-1; 8 bases align to TRBD1. The CDR3 length is 15 residues. V shed 7 bases and J 7 bases; nucleotides not matched to a gene: 15. Per the germline V gene, CDR1 is SGHRS and CDR2 is YFSETQ. CDR3 loop: CASSPAGQGRGEAFF. The CDR3 DNA is TGCGCCAGCTCCCCTGCTGGACAGGGCAGGGGTGAAGCTTTCTTT.

This clonotype was seen repeatedly, ten times or more. The V and J genes are TRBV20-1 and TRBJ2-7, with 10 bases aligning to TRBD1. V gave up 6 bases and J gave up 0 bases; unmatched junction bases: 8. This CDR3 is 15 amino acids long. CDR1 and CDR2 (germline): DFQATT, SNEGSKA (reference sequence). The CDR3 is CSAPDRGSFSYEQYF. The DNA of the CDR3 is TGCAGTGCGCCGGACAGGGGGTCGTTCTCCTACGAGCAGTACTTC.

This clonotype was picked up many times. The V call is TRBV19, the J call TRBJ1-3; TRBD1 agrees at 8 bases. Losses at the gene ends were 5 bases for V and 1 base for J; bases not matched to a gene: 4. CDR3 length: 15 residues. The germline gives CDR1 LNHDA, CDR2 SQIVND (reference sequence). This chain's CDR3 is CASSDDRGSGNTIYF. The CDR3 DNA reads as TGTGCCAGTAGTGACGACAGGGGTTCTGGAAACACCATATATTTT.

This clonotype has at least ten counts. The J gene is TRBJ1-1, the V gene TRBV11-2, with no clear D. The CDR3 runs 13 residues. Germline lookup yields CDR1 SGHAT and CDR2 FQNNGV. The V and J ends lost 5 bases and 7 bases respectively, with 14 bases between them. The chain's CDR3 is CASSPRSSHEAFF. In nucleotides, the CDR3 is TGTGCCAGCAGCCCGCGATCTAGTCATGAAGCTTTCTTT.

This clonotype showed up many times. V usage is TRBV11-2 and J usage is TRBJ2-7, with D possibly TRBD1 on 6 matching bases. V gave up 2 bases and J gave up 3 bases, with 11 bases separating them. The V gene's germline CDR1 is SGHAT and CDR2 FQNNGV. This CDR3 region has 14 residues. CDR3 DNA sequence: TGTGCCAGCAGCTTACGGGACACCTTCTACGAGCAGTACGTC. Its protein is CASSLRDTFYEQYV.

This clonotype was observed at least ten times. The rearrangement joins TRBV27 to TRBJ2-2; TRBD1 or TRBD2 may be the D gene (5 bases each). The CDR3 has 13 amino acids. Looked up from germline, CDR1 is MNHEY and CDR2 is SMNVEV (reference sequence). Trimming cost V 5 bases and J 4 bases, with 8 bases left between them. CDR3 loop: CASSQGPTGELFF. In DNA form, the CDR3 reads TGTGCCAGCAGTCAGGGACCCACCGGGGAGCTGTTTTTT.

As to this clonotype: No conserved phenylalanine or tryptophan is present at the end of the CDR3, so a read error is the likely explanation. V is TRBV5-4 and J is TRBJ1-1; the D is unclear. Germline V CDR1 and CDR2: SGHNT, YYREEE (reference sequence). The CDR3 totals 14 residues. The chain's CDR3 is CASSLAGINTEAFL. CDR3 nucleotides: TGTGCCAGCAGTTTGGCCGGAATCAACACTGAAGCTTTCCTT.